This T cell receptor (beta chain) was retrieved from a study of response to subunit inactivated influenza vaccine (dated by TCRdb to about 2018). Study-level background: To follow how T cells responded to a trivalent subunit inactivated influenza vaccine, the researchers relied on deep quantitative profiling of the T cell receptor repertoire. The paper as a whole reports these results and caveats: It was suggested by the authors that each seasonal influenza vaccination may recruit only a limited number of new T cells.

The library was prepared using RT-PCR. TCRdb records Illumina HiSeq 2500 as the sequencer. TCRdb passed the public sequencing reads through fastp at Q25 and MiXCR, retaining productive beta sequences. Rows matching on CDR3 protein sequence are summarized as one entry with the most common DNA and genes. The sample table holds hundreds of thousands of distinct CDR3 sequences, of which about 8% were seen once. The ten largest clones take up 13% of the sample. Note on this clonotype: Which antigen it targets is not known. The input lacks base qualities; no much larger clone sits a single base away.

The CDR3 measures 20 amino acids from cysteine to phenylalanine. Just CDR3 DNA is preserved here, 60 bases in frame from base 1. V is trimmed back by 0 bases and J by 1 base, and the junction contains 11 bases that no gene match accounts for. Looking up the germline V gene yields CDR1 SGDLS and CDR2 YYNGEE. The sequence was obtained from a man between 50 and 70 years old who received an inactivated influenza vaccine. Donor details come from another sample of the same person, matched by shared clones. The V and J genes are TRBV9 and TRBJ2-5, with 14 central nucleotides matching TRBD2. Sequencing used PBMCs from blood, obtained roughly 24 months after vaccination. The sequenced DNA: TGTGCCAGCAGCGTAGGTCCCGGGACTAGCGGGAGAAAGAGCCAAGAGACCCAGTACTTC. This is translated as CASSVGPGTSGRKSQETQYF.